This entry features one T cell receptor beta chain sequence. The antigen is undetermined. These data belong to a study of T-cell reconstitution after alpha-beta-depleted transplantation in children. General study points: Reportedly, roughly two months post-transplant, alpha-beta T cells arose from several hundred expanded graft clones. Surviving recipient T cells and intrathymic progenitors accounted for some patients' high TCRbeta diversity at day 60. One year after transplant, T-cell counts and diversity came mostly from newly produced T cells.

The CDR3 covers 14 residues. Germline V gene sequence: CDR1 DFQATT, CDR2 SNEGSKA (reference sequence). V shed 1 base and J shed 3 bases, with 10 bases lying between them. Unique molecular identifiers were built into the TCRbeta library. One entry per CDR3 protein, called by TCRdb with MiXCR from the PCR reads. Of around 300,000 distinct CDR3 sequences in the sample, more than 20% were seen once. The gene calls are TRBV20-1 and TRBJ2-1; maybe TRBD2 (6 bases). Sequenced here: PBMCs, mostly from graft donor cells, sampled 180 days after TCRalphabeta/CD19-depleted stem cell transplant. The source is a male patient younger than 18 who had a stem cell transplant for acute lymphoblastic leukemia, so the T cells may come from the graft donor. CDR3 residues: CSARGGRIYNEQFF. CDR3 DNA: TGCAGTGCTAGAGGGGGGAGGATCTACAATGAGCAGTTCTTC.